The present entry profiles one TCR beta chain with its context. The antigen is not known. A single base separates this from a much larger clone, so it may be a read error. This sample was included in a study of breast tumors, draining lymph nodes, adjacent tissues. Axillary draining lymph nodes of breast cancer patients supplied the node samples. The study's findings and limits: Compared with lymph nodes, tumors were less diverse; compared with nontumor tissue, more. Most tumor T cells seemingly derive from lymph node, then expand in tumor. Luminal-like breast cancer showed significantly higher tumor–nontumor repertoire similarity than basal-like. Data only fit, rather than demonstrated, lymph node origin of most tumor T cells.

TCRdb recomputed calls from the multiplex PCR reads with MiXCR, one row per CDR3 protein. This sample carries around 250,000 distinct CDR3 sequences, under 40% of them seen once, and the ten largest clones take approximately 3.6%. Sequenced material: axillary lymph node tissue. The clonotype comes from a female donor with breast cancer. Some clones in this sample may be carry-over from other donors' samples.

The chain's CDR3 is CASGLAGGPRIDTQYF. In DNA form, the CDR3 reads TGCGCCAGTGGGCTAGCGGGGGGGCCCCGCATAGATACGCAGTATTTT. The genes are TRBV5-1 and TRBJ2-3, with 12 bases aligning to TRBD2. Germline CDR1 SGHRS, CDR2 YFSETQ. CDR3 size: 16 residues. The J segment lost 5 bases and the V segment lost 8 bases, leaving 12 bases of the junction unmatched. Looking up the rest from reference TRBV5-1 and TRBJ2-3 gives the full variable domain: KAGVTQTPRYLIKTRGQQVTLSCSPISGHRSVSWYQQTPGQGLQFLFEYFSETQRNKGNFPGRFSGRQFSNSRSEMNVSTLELGDSALYLCASGLAGGPRIDTQYFGPGTRLTVL.